This TCR beta chain is drawn from a study of neurological immune-mediated disorders. Overall study results and limits: Multiple sclerosis patients had less TCR clonal expansion than even healthy controls, unlike HTLV-1-associated myelopathy. Phylogenetic grouping assigned the repertoires of 18 of 34 multiple sclerosis patients to a single related-CDR3 cluster, which may represent a signature. The absence of shared CDR3 amino acid sequences among expanded clones across subjects suggests private repertoires in all groups.

V was clipped by 0 bases and J by 2 bases, with 22 bases between them. Germline V gene data show CDR1 as LGHNT and CDR2 as FRNRAP. This CDR3 spans 20 amino acids. Notes on this clonotype: The antigen is unknown.

The cDNA came from 5'RACE, which used 10-nucleotide random UMIs. TCRdb analysed the 5' RACE reads with MiXCR anew, one entry per CDR3 protein. The sample yields more than 75,000 distinct CDR3 sequences, under 4.5% seen once. The sample was PBMCs. The clonotype was recovered from a woman in her forties or fifties with multiple sclerosis. The chain has TRBV12-5 and TRBJ2-2, with D tentatively TRBD2 (8 bases). The CDR3 bases are TGTGCTAGTGGTTTGGTCACTTACTTAGCGGGACAGATAAACACCGGGGAGCTGTTTTTT. This translates into CASGLVTYLAGQINTGELFF.